A single sample is the source of the 7 T cell receptor beta chains below, sequenced in a study of cytomegalovirus exposure and HLA in healthy donors. PCR primers comprised 60 Vbeta and 13 Jbeta primers. Produced via immunoSEQ multiplex PCR; TCRdb's table is partial and in-frame only. The sample lists roughly 200,000 clones; roughly 79% were seen once. Material for sequencing was PBMCs. Every receptor here comes from a man under 40 in good health and CMV-seronegative.

This chain links TRBV6-6 with TRBJ1-3; possible D gene TRBD1, 5 bases. The germline V gene encodes CDR1 MNHNY and CDR2 SVGAGI (reference sequence). Between the trimmed V and J ends, which lost 2 bases and 2 bases, there was a span of 10 bases. CDR3 length: 15 amino acids. CDR3 loop: CASSYGPDTGNTIYF. DNA of the CDR3: TGTGCCAGCAGTTACGGGCCGGACACTGGAAACACCATATATTTT.

The chain joins TRBV27 to TRBJ1-1; no reliable D call. With 2 bases removed from V and 3 bases from J, the gap between germline ends came to 13 bases. The germline V gene encodes CDR1 MNHEY and CDR2 SMNVEV (reference sequence). The CDR3 contains 15 residues. CDR3 region: CASSLTLVRDTEAFF. The CDR3 region has the DNA TGTGCCAGCAGTTTAACCTTAGTGAGAGACACTGAAGCTTTCTTT.

The chain combines TRBV7-3 with TRBJ1-2, with D perhaps TRBD1 (5 bases). This CDR3 spans 11 amino acids. Per the germline V gene, CDR1 is SGHTA and CDR2 is FQGTGA. V was cut by 5 bases and J by 7 bases, with 8 bases left in between. CDR3 amino acids: CASSTRVGYTF. The CDR3 nucleotides read TGTGCCAGCAGCACCAGGGTTGGCTACACCTTC.

This clone was seen more than once but under ten times. The gene calls are TRBV5-1 and TRBJ1-5; TRBD1 matches at 8 bases. CDR1 is SGHRS, CDR2 YFSETQ, per germline. V shed 1 base, J shed 2 bases, and the junction held 17 bases outside the gene matches. The CDR3 spans 20 residues. CDR3 loop: CASSLIPSAGGIGGNQPQHF. CDR3 in DNA: TGCGCCAGCAGCTTGATTCCCTCGGCAGGGGGCATCGGGGGCAATCAGCCCCAGCATTTT. Variable domain in full (rest from reference TRBV5-1 and TRBJ1-5): KAGVTQTPRYLIKTRGQQVTLSCSPISGHRSVSWYQQTPGQGLQFLFEYFSETQRNKGNFPGRFSGRQFSNSRSEMNVSTLELGDSALYLCASSLIPSAGGIGGNQPQHFGDGTRLSIL.

The rearrangement links TRBV2 to TRBJ2-7, with 15 bases matching TRBD2. The germline V gene encodes CDR1 SNHLY and CDR2 FYNNEI. The CDR3 has 17 residues. Germline trimming cut 6 bases from V and 6 bases from J; bases unmatched to any gene: 12. The CDR3 loop reads CASRDLGLAGGKGEQYF. In DNA form, the CDR3 reads TGTGCCAGCAGGGACCTGGGACTAGCGGGAGGAAAAGGCGAGCAGTACTTC. Full variable domain (missing parts from reference TRBV2 and TRBJ2-7): EPEVTQTPSHQVTQMGQEVILRCVPISNHLYFYWYRQILGQKVEFLVSFYNNEISEKSEIFDDQFSVERPDGSNFTLKIRSTKLEDSAMYFCASRDLGLAGGKGEQYFGPGTRLTVT.

This sequence joins TRBV6-1 and TRBJ1-1; D perhaps matches TRBD1 (5 bases). The CDR3 consists of 15 residues. Germline CDR1 is MNHNS and CDR2 is SASEGT. V was trimmed by 1 base and J by 2 bases, leaving 11 bases between them. CDR3 nucleotides: TGTGCCAGCAGTGAAGGAGACAGTTACAACACTGAAGCTTTCTTT. It translates to CASSEGDSYNTEAFF.

Concerning this clone itself: At the DNA level, this CDR3 is encoded by other sequences in the same sample as well. The chain employs TRBV4-1 and TRBJ2-7; the D gene is possibly TRBD1 (6 bases). CDR1 is MGHRA, CDR2 YSYEKL, per germline. The CDR3 is 17 amino acids. The V end lost 2 bases, the J end lost 2 bases, and 19 bases lay between the germline ends. The CDR3 reads CASSQSLPDRRAYEQYF. As DNA, the CDR3 is TGCGCCAGCAGCCAATCACTCCCCGACAGGCGCGCCTACGAGCAGTACTTC.